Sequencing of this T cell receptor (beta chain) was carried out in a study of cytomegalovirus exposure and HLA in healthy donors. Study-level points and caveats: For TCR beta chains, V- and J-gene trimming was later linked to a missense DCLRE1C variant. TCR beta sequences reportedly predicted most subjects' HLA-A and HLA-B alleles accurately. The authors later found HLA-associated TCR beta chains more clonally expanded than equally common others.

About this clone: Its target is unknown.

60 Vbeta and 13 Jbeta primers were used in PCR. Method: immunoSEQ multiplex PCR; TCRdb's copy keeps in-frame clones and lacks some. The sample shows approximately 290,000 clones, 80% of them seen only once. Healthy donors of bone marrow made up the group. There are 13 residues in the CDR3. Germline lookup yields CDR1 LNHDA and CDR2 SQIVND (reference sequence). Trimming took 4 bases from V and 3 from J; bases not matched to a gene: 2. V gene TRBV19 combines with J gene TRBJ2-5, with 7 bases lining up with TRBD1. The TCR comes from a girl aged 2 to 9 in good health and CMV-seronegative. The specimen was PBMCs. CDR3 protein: CASSTDREETQYF. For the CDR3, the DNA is TGTGCCAGTAGTACCGACAGGGAAGAGACCCAGTACTTC.